The 8 T cell receptor beta chains reported below all come from one sample, sequenced in a study of shared clonotypes between healthy human individuals. Sequenced by immunoSEQ multiplex PCR; TCRdb stores in-frame clones only, minus some. Of a few million clones in the sample, approximately 96% are singletons; the top ten hold over 0.1%. The sequenced sample consisted of naive CD4+ T cells sorted from blood. The subset was: CD45RA+ positively selected. These receptors originate from a young man in good health.

The J gene is TRBJ1-2, the V gene TRBV6-1; D not certain. Trimming removed 7 bases from V and 5 bases from J, with 17 bases in between. Germline loops: CDR1 MNHNS, CDR2 SASEGT. The CDR3 is 14 amino acids. CDR3 DNA sequence: TGTGCCAGCATGTGGGCAGGAAATCTTTATGGCTACACCTTC. Amino acids: CASMWAGNLYGYTF.

This chain connects TRBV6-4 to TRBJ1-1; D is uncertain. Trimming removed 4 bases at V and 1 base at J, with 7 bases between. Germline V gives CDR1 MRHNA, CDR2 SNTAGT. This CDR3 spans 13 amino acids. As DNA, the CDR3 is TGTGCCAGCAGTGCCTCAGAGAACACTGAAGCTTTCTTT. This sequence encodes CASSASENTEAFF.

Comment on this clone: The junction departs from the called germline gene at one end, perhaps through a read error. V and J are TRBV6-6 and TRBJ2-7; D is ambiguous. The CDR3 is 12 amino acids. CDR1 is MNHNY, CDR2 SVGAGI, per germline (reference sequence). CDR3 residues: CASGYFSYEQYF. CDR3 nucleotide sequence: TGTGCCAGCGGTTACTTCTCCTACGAGCAGTACTTC.

Points on this clone: A read error may account for a junction end that differs from germline. V is TRBV7-7 and J is TRBJ2-2; D gene unclear. The CDR3 runs 13 residues. CDR1 SSHAT and CDR2 FNYEAQ come from the germline V gene (reference sequence). CDR3 bases: TGTGCTAGCAGCCAATTTAACACCGGGGAGCTGTTTTTT. Protein sequence: CASSQFNTGELFF.

The rearrangement links TRBV5-1 to TRBJ1-1; TRBD1 matches 8 bases. CDR1 and CDR2 (germline): SGHRS, YFSETQ. The V segment lost 7 bases and the J segment 5 bases; nucleotides outside the gene matches: 7. The CDR3 has 13 residues. CDR3 in amino acids: CASPTGVVTEAFF. The CDR3 DNA reads as TGCGCCAGCCCGACAGGGGTGGTTACTGAAGCTTTCTTT. Together with reference TRBV5-1 and TRBJ1-1, the CDR3 gives the full variable domain: KAGVTQTPRYLIKTRGQQVTLSCSPISGHRSVSWYQQTPGQGLQFLFEYFSETQRNKGNFPGRFSGRQFSNSRSEMNVSTLELGDSALYLCASPTGVVTEAFFGQGTRLTVV.

The rearrangement joins TRBV10-2 to TRBJ2-7; D might be TRBD1 or TRBD2, each matching 5 bases. The CDR3 is 16 amino acids. V was clipped by 6 bases and J by 3 bases, with 21 bases between them. CDR1 and CDR2 from the germline V gene are WSHSY and SAAADI. The CDR3 protein is CASRQLPGTESYEQYF. The CDR3 DNA is TGCGCCAGCAGGCAACTACCCGGGACGGAAAGCTACGAGCAGTACTTC.

This sequence joins TRBV7-3 and TRBJ2-1; D is uncertain. The CDR3 has 13 amino acids. Germline loops: CDR1 SGHTA, CDR2 FQGTGA. V lost 4 bases and J 3 bases, leaving 7 bases between the germline ends. The CDR3 loop is CASSSAGYNEQFF. In DNA, the CDR3 is TGTGCCAGCAGCTCGGCCGGCTACAATGAGCAGTTCTTC.

This sequence joins TRBV6-1 and TRBJ1-1; no firm D call. V dropped 2 bases and J dropped 4 bases, with 5 bases sitting between them. The germline gives CDR1 MNHNS, CDR2 SASEGT. The CDR3 consists of 12 residues. CDR3 nucleotides: TGTGCCAGCAGTGAATGGGCCACTGAAGCTTTCTTT. Encoded protein: CASSEWATEAFF.